In this sample, the clone carrying this T cell receptor (beta chain) turned up once. Its antigen is as yet unknown. One end of the junction does not line up with germline, which may come from a read error. A single record per CDR3 protein comes from TCRdb applying MiXCR to the reads. This table has roughly 500,000 distinct CDR3 sequences, 40% to 50% appearing once. This sample was included in a study of T cell repertoires in cytomegalovirus infection. About the study: Shared public TCR beta signatures pointed to both CMV infection and a matching HLA type.

General study results and limits: Identification of carriers of CMV plus the relevant HLA was achieved through cumulative public TCR beta family frequency. HLA-C-restricted TCR beta clonotypes specific for CMV led the ex vivo response.

The CDR3 totals 15 residues. In germline, CDR1 is SGHAT, CDR2 FQNNGV. The TCR was taken from a human donor in good health (CMV status not recorded). Some clones in this sample may be carry-over from other donors' samples. This sample comprised cultured PBMCs, obtained from culture after CMV antigen stimulation. This chain links TRBV11-2 with TRBJ2-2, with D tentatively TRBD2 (5 bases). The chain's CDR3 is CASSLGIANSGEQFF. DNA for the CDR3: TGTGCCAGCAGCTTAGGGATTGCGAATTCCGGGGAGCAGTTTTTT.